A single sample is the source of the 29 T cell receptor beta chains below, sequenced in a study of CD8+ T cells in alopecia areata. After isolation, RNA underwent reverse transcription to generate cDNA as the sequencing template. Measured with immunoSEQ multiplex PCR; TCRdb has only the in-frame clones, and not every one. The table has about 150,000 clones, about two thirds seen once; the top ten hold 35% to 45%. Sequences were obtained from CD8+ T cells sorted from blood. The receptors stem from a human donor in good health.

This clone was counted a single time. The CDR3 region has the DNA TGCAGCGTTTTGACTAGACGCGATGAGCAGTTCTTC. The encoded protein is CSVLTRRDEQFF. The V and J genes are TRBV29-1 and TRBJ2-1, with D possibly being TRBD2 (6 bases). This CDR3 has 12 amino acids. The V gene lost 5 bases and the J gene lost 8 bases, with 13 bases spanning the gap. CDR1 SQVTM and CDR2 ANQGSEA come from the germline V gene.

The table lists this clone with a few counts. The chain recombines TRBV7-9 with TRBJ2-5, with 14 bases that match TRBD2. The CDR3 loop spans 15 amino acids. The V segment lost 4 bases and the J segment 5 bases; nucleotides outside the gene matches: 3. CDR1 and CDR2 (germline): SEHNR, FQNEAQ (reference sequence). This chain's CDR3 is CASSSGLAGDETQYF. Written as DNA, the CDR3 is TGTGCCAGCAGCTCGGGACTAGCGGGAGACGAGACCCAGTACTTC.

CDR3 residues: CASSAEFQASIEQYF. The CDR3, as DNA: TGCGCCAGCAGCGCCGAGTTTCAGGCTAGCATCGAGCAGTACTTC. V gene TRBV5-1 combines with J gene TRBJ2-5; maybe TRBD2 (5 bases). Matching the DNA end better, TRBJ2-7 makes the J call doubtful. This CDR3 spans 15 amino acids. CDR1 is SGHRS and CDR2 is YFSETQ in the germline V gene.

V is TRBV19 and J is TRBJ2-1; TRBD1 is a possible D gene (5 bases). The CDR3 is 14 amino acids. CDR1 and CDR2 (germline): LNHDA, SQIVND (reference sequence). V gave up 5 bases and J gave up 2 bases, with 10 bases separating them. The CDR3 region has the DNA TGTGCCAGTAGTTCAGGGTTCCCCTACAATGAGCAGTTCTTC. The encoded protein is CASSSGFPYNEQFF. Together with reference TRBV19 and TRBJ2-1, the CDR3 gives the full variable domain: DGGITQSPKYLFRKEGQNVTLSCEQNLNHDAMYWYRQDPGQGLRLIYYSQIVNDFQKGDIAEGYSVSREKKESFPLTVTSAQKNPTAFYLCASSSGFPYNEQFFGPGTRLTVL.

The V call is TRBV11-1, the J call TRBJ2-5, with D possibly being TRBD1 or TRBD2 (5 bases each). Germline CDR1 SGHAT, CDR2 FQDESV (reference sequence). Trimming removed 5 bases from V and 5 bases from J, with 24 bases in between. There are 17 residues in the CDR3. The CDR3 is CASSPVRGRARLETQYF. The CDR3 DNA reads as TGTGCCAGCAGCCCGGTGAGGGGAAGGGCCAGGCTGGAGACCCAGTACTTC.

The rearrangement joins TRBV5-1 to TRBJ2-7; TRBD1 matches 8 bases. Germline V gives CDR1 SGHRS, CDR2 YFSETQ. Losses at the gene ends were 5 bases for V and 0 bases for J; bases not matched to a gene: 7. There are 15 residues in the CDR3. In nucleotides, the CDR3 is TGCGCCAGCAGTCCGGGGACAGGCAGCTCCTACGAGCAGTACTTC. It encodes CASSPGTGSSYEQYF.

The CDR3 DNA is TGCAGCGTCGGACAGGTGCCGGGACTAGCGTCAGATACGCAGTATTTT. Amino acids: CSVGQVPGLASDTQYF. V usage is TRBV29-1 and J usage is TRBJ2-3; 10 nucleotides match TRBD2. Germline trimming cut 6 bases from V and 4 bases from J; bases unmatched to any gene: 13. The CDR3 sequence is 16 residues long. Germline V gives CDR1 SQVTM, CDR2 ANQGSEA.

Here the CDR3 DNA reads TGTGCCAGCAGTTACGCCGGGGGGGGATTCACTGAAGCTTTCTTT. This encodes CASSYAGGGFTEAFF. The chain couples TRBV6-5 to TRBJ1-1; D perhaps matches TRBD1 (5 bases). The germline V gene has CDR1 MNHEY and CDR2 SVGAGI. V dropped 2 bases and J dropped 4 bases, with 14 bases sitting between them. The CDR3 totals 15 residues.

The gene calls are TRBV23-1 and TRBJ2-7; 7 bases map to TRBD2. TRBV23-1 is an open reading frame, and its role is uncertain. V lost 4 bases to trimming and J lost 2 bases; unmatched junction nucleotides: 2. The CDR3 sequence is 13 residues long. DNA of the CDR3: TGCGCCAGCAGTCCCAGCGGGACCTACGAGCAGTACTTC. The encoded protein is CASSPSGTYEQYF.

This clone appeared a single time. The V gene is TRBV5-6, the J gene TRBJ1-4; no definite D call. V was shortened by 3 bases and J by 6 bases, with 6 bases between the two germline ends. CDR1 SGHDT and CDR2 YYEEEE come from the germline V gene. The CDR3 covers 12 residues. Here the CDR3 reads CASSSGYEKLFF. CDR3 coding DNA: TGTGCCAGCAGCTCGGGGTATGAAAAACTGTTTTTT.

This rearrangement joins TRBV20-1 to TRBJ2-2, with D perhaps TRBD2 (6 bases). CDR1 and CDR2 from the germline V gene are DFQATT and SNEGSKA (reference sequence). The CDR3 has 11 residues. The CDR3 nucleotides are TGCGGACCTCGGGGGTTGGGGGAGCTGTTTTTT. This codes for CGPRGLGELFF.

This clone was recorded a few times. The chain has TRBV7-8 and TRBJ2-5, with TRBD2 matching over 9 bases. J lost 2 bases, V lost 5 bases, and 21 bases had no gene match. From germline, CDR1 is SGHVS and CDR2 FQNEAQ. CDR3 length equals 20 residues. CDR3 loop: CASSPDSLGVGAGGQETQYF. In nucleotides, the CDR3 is TGTGCCAGCAGCCCCGACTCCCTGGGTGTCGGAGCGGGAGGTCAAGAGACCCAGTACTTC.

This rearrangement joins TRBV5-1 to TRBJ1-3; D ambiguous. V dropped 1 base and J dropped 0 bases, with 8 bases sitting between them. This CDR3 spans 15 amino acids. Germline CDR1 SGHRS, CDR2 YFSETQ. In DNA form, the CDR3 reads TGCGCCAGCAGCTTGTCCGGTAGCTCTGGAAACACCATATATTTT. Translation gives CASSLSGSSGNTIYF.

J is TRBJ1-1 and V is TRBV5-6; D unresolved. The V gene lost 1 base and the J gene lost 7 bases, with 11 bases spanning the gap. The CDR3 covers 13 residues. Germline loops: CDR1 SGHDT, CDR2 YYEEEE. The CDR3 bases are TGTGCCAGCAGCTTGACTTACTCCGGTGAAGCTTTCTTT. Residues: CASSLTYSGEAFF.

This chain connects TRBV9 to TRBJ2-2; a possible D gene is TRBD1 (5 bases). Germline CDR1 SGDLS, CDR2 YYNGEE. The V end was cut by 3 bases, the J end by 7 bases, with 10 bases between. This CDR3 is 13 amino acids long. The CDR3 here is CASSDRTSGELFF. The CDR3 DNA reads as TGTGCCAGCAGCGACAGGACAAGCGGGGAGCTGTTTTTT.

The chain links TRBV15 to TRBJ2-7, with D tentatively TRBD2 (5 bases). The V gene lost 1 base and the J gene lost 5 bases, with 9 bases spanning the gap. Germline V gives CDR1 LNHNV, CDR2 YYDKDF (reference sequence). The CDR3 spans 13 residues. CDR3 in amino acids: CATSRVRRDEQYF. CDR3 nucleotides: TGTGCCACCAGCAGAGTCCGGCGGGACGAGCAGTACTTC.

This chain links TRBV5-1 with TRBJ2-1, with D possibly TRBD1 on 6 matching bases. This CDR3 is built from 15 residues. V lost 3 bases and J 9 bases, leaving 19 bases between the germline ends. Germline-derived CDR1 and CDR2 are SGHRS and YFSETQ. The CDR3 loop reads CASSWDTPRVGEQFF. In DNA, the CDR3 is TGCGCCAGCAGCTGGGACACCCCGCGGGTCGGTGAGCAGTTCTTC.

CDR3 sequence reads: CASRMGTIGTQETQYF. DNA of the CDR3: TGTGCCAGCAGAATGGGTACGATCGGCACCCAAGAGACCCAGTACTTC. The J gene is TRBJ2-5, the V gene TRBV7-8; D unclear. The CDR3 covers 16 residues. From germline, CDR1 is SGHVS and CDR2 FQNEAQ. V was trimmed by 6 bases and J by 1 base, leaving 18 bases between them. The complete variable domain, with remaining parts taken from reference TRBV7-8 and TRBJ2-5, reads GAGVSQSPRYKVAKRGQDVALRCDPISGHVSLFWYQQALGQGPEFLTYFQNEAQLDKSGLPSDRFFAERPEGSVSTLKIQRTQQEDSAVYLCASRMGTIGTQETQYFGPGTRLLVL.

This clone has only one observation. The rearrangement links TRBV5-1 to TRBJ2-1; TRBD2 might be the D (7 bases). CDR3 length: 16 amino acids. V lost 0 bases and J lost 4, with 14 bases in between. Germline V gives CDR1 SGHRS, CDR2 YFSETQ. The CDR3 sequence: CASSLGGGRAYNEQFF. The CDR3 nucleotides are TGCGCCAGCAGCTTGGGCGGGGGCAGGGCGTACAATGAGCAGTTCTTC.

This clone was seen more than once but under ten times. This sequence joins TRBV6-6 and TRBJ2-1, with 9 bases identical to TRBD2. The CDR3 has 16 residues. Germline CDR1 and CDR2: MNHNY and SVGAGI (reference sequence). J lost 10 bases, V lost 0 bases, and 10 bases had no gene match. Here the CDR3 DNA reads TGTGCCAGCAGTTACTCTGGCGGGAGGGCCCTGTCCGAGCAGTTCTTC. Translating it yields CASSYSGGRALSEQFF.

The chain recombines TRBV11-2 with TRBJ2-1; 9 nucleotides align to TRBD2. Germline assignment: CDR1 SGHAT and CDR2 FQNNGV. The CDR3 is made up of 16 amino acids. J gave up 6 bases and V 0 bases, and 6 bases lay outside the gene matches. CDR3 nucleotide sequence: TGTGCCAGCAGCTTAGATGATAGCGGGAGTGGCAATGAGCAGTTCTTC. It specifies CASSLDDSGSGNEQFF.

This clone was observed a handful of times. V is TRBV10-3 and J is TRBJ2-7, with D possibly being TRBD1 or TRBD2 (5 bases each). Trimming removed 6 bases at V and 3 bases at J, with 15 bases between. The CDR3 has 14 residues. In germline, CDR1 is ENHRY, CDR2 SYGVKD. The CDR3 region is CAIREPGGDYEQYF. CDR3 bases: TGTGCCATCAGGGAACCTGGGGGAGACTACGAGCAGTACTTC.

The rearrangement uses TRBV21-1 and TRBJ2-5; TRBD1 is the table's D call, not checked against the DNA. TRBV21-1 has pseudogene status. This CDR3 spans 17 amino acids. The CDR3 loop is CASSNKRQGEFQETQYF. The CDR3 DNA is TGTGCCAGCAGCAATAAGAGGCAGGGCGAGTTTCAAGAGACCCAGTACTTC.

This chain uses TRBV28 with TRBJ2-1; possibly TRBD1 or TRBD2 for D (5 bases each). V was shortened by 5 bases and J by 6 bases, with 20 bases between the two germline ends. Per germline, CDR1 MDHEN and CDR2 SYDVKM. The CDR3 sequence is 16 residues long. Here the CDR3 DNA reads TGTGCCAGCAGTGTCATCGGGACGCCGATGTTCAATGAGCAGTTCTTC. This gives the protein CASSVIGTPMFNEQFF. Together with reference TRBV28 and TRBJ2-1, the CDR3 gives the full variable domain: DVKVTQSSRYLVKRTGEKVFLECVQDMDHENMFWYRQDPGLGLRLIYFSYDVKMKEKGDIPEGYSVSREKKERFSLILESASTNQTSMYLCASSVIGTPMFNEQFFGPGTRLTVL.

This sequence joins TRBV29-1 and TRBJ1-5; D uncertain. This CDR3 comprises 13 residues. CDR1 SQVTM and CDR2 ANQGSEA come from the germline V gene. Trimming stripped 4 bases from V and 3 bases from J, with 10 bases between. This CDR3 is CSVGSGYNQPQHF. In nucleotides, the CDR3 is TGCAGCGTTGGATCGGGGTACAATCAGCCCCAGCATTTT.

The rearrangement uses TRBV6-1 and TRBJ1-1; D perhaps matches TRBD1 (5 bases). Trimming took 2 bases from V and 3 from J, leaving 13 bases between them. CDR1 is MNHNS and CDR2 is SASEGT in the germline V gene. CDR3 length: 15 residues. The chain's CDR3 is CASSEFGVGDTEAFF. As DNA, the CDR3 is TGTGCCAGCAGTGAATTCGGAGTGGGGGACACTGAAGCTTTCTTT.

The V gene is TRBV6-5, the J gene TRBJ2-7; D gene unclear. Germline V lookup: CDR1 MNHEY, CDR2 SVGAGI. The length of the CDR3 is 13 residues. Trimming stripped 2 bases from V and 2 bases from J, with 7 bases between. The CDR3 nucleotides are TGTGCCAGCAGTTACGGCCGGGCCTACGAGCAGTACTTC. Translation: CASSYGRAYEQYF.

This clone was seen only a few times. The DNA of the CDR3 is TGTGCCAGCAGTGACGTGGGACATTCGTACGAGCAGTACTTC. It encodes CASSDVGHSYEQYF. V is TRBV6-1 and J is TRBJ2-7, with D maybe TRBD1 (6 bases). CDR3 size: 14 residues. Trimming pared 3 bases from V and 4 bases from J, leaving 13 bases between. CDR1 and CDR2 (germline): MNHNS, SASEGT.

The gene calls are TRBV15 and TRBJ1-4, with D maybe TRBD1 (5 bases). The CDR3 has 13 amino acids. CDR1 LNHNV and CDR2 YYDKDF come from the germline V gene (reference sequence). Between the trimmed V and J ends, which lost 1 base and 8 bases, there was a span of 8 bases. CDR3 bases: TGTGCCACCAGCAGAGTGGGGGAGGAAAAACTGTTTTTT. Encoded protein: CATSRVGEEKLFF. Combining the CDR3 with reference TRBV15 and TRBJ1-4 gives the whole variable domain DAMVIQNPRYQVTQFGKPVTLSCSQTLNHNVMYWYQQKSSQAPKLLFHYYDKDFNNEADTPDNFQSRRPNTSFCFLDIRSPGLGDTAMYLCATSRVGEEKLFFGSGTQLSVL.